Below, 11 T cell receptor beta chains from the same sample are listed, as sequenced in a study of identical twins. TCRdb fed the 5' RACE reads into MiXCR, producing one record per CDR3 protein. In the table there are under 250,000 distinct CDR3 sequences, over 9.5% of which are singletons. These data were also reused for a study on yellow fever vaccine responses in identical twins.

The sample comprised memory (CD45RO+) T cells sorted from blood. The source of these receptors is a young woman in good health.

This clonotype was detected a few times. The J gene is TRBJ2-2, the V gene TRBV5-1, with D unresolved. CDR1 and CDR2 from the germline V gene are SGHRS and YFSETQ. The CDR3 spans 12 residues. Trimming shortened V by 6 bases and J by 6 bases, and 9 bases separated the two germline ends. The CDR3 nucleotides are TGCGCCAGCATGGGCGATGCCGGGGAGCTGTTTTTT. Its translation is CASMGDAGELFF.

This clonotype has ten or more counts. The chain joins TRBV2 to TRBJ2-2; a weak D match, TRBD2 (6 bases). V dropped 6 bases and J dropped 6 bases, with 23 bases sitting between them. Germline lookup yields CDR1 SNHLY and CDR2 FYNNEI. CDR3 length equals 17 residues. The CDR3 protein is CASSSLARLDRAGELFF. CDR3 nucleotides: TGTGCCAGCAGCTCCCTCGCCAGACTAGACCGAGCCGGGGAGCTGTTTTTT.

This clonotype was found a few times. The chain uses TRBV7-6 and TRBJ2-7; the D gene is possibly TRBD1 (6 bases). The CDR3 is made up of 13 amino acids. V was cut by 0 bases and J by 7 bases, with 10 bases left in between. CDR1 and CDR2 from the germline V gene are SGHVS and FNYEAQ. Here the CDR3 DNA reads TGTGCCAGCAGCTTAGCCTCCAGGGGTGAGCAGTACTTC. Translating gives CASSLASRGEQYF.

This clonotype was counted ten times or more. The chain recombines TRBV12-3 or TRBV12-4 with TRBJ2-7; possible D gene TRBD2, 6 bases. This CDR3 is 12 amino acids long. V shed 5 bases and J shed 6 bases, with 11 bases lying between them. CDR3 protein: CASSPRGGEQYF. As DNA, the CDR3 is TGTGCCAGCAGTCCGCGGGGCGGCGAGCAGTACTTC.

This chain links TRBV27 with TRBJ2-3; maybe TRBD1 (7 bases). The CDR3 has 14 amino acids. V was cut by 4 bases and J by 6 bases, with 14 bases left in between. Germline lookup yields CDR1 MNHEY and CDR2 SMNVEV (reference sequence). The CDR3 nucleotides are TGTGCCAGCAGTTCCCCCAGGGGGAGGGATACGCAGTATTTT. Translation gives CASSSPRGRDTQYF.

This clonotype was observed a few times. This chain connects TRBV7-2 to TRBJ2-5, with a possible D match to TRBD2 (6 bases). Germline CDR1 is SGHTA and CDR2 is FQGNSA. The CDR3 consists of 14 residues. V lost 4 bases and J 5 bases, leaving 14 bases between the germline ends. This CDR3 reads CASSSTRGRETQYF. DNA of the CDR3: TGTGCCAGCAGCTCAACGCGGGGCCGGGAGACCCAGTACTTC.

The chain employs TRBV7-8 and TRBJ1-2, with D perhaps matching TRBD1 (5 bases). Germline V lookup: CDR1 SGHVS, CDR2 FQNEAQ. CDR3 size: 16 residues. Deletions cut 3 bases from V and 1 base from J, with 15 bases between. The CDR3 region is CASSFDAGRNNYGYTF. CDR3 coding DNA: TGTGCCAGCAGCTTTGATGCGGGACGGAATAACTATGGCTACACCTTC.

This clonotype was seen a handful of times. The chain links TRBV7-9 to TRBJ1-1; weak D call: TRBD1 (5 bases). Per germline, CDR1 SEHNR and CDR2 FQNEAQ (reference sequence). The CDR3 runs to 11 residues. The V and J ends lost 8 bases and 5 bases respectively, with 9 bases between them. In DNA form, the CDR3 reads TGTGCCAGCGGCCAGGGTACTGAAGCTTTCTTT. Translation gives CASGQGTEAFF. The full variable domain, with the rest looked up from reference TRBV7-9 and TRBJ1-1, is DTGVSQNPRHKITKRGQNVTFRCDPISEHNRLYWYRQTLGQGPEFLTYFQNEAQLEKSRLLSDRFSAERPKGSFSTLEIQRTEQGDSAMYLCASGQGTEAFFGQGTRLTVV.

This clonotype was seen more than once but under ten times. The genes are TRBV28 and TRBJ2-1; D is tentatively TRBD1 or TRBD2 (6 bases each). The CDR3 spans 17 residues. Per the germline V gene, CDR1 is MDHEN and CDR2 is SYDVKM. Trimming shortened V by 2 bases and J by 5 bases, and 19 bases separated the two germline ends. In nucleotides, the CDR3 is TGTGCCAGCAGTTTAGGGGGGCGGCGGCTTGTAAACAATGAGCAGTTCTTC. As protein: CASSLGGRRLVNNEQFF.

To note about this clonotype: Possible read error: a much larger clone is one base away. The chain employs TRBV3-1 and TRBJ2-7; D possibly matches TRBD1 or TRBD2 (7 bases each). CDR3 length: 12 residues. Germline V gene sequence: CDR1 LGHDT, CDR2 YNNKEL (reference sequence). CDR3 nucleotides: TGTACCAGCAGCGGGACAGCCTACGAGCAGTACTTC. This codes for CTSSGTAYEQYF.

The chain joins TRBV29-1 to TRBJ2-1, with a weak D call TRBD1 (6 bases). The CDR3 has 16 residues. Germline V gene data show CDR1 as SQVTM and CDR2 as ANQGSEA. V was cut by 4 bases and J by 0 bases, with 16 bases left in between. CDR3 nucleotide sequence: TGCAGCGTTGCCCTGGGGCAGGGGAACTCCTACAATGAGCAGTTCTTC. It yields the protein CSVALGQGNSYNEQFF.